Below, one T cell receptor beta chain is given with its context. No ophthalmopathy progression within 18 months constituted stable Graves' hyperthyroidism. Lactation, pregnancy, other autoimmune disease or uncontrolled infection led to exclusion of patients. Amplification of TCR beta CDR3 regions was performed using RNA transcripts as template. First-round RT-PCR of the TCR CDR3 relied on the HTBI primer set. TCRdb itself ran the multiplex PCR reads through MiXCR, one entry per CDR3 protein. The sample contains roughly 580,000 distinct CDR3 sequences, about 43% of which appear only once. This specimen comes from a study of T cells in Graves' hyperthyroidism and ophthalmopathy. The V gene lost 6 bases and the J gene lost 5 bases, with 16 bases spanning the gap. Germline CDR1 reads KGHDR; CDR2 reads SFDVKD. This CDR3 has 15 amino acids.

Sequencing was performed on peripheral blood or thyroid tissue (not recorded which). This chain joins TRBV24-1 and TRBJ1-5, with D possibly TRBD1 on 6 matching bases. This sequence was found in a woman between 18 and 29 years old with Graves' hyperthyroidism. CDR3 sequence: CATSSTGREYQPQHF. CDR3 sequence (DNA): TGTGCCACCAGTTCAACAGGGAGGGAATATCAGCCCCAGCATTTT.